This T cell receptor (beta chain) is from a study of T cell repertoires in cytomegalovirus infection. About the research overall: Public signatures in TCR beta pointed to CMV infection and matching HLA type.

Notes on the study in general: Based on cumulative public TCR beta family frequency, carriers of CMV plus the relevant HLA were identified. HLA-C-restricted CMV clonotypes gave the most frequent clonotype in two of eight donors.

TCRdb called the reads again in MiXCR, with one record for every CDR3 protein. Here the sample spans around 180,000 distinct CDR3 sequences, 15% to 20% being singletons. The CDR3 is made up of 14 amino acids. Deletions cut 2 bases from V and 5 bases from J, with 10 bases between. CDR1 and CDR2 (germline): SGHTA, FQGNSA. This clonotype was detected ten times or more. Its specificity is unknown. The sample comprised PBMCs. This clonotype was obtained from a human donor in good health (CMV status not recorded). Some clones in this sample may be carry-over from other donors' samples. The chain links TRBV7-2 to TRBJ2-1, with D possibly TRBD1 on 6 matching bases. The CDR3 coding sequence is TGTGCCAGCAGCTTATCGGCAGGGGACAATGAGCAGTTCTTC. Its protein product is CASSLSAGDNEQFF.